This T cell receptor (beta chain) was found in a study of shared clonotypes between healthy human individuals. Researchers ran the assay at a deep level. Across several immunoSEQ plates, the genomic DNA of each subset was split evenly. This table comes from immunoSEQ multiplex PCR, and its TCRdb copy is limited to in-frame clones, with some not included. The data contain about 490,000 clones, roughly 80% of them singletons. Germline V gives CDR1 SGHNT, CDR2 YYREEE (reference sequence). Deletions cut 0 bases from V and 7 bases from J, with 14 bases between. The CDR3 has 14 residues. Every contributor of samples was a Caucasian grown-up residing in Nashville, Tennessee.

The rearrangement uses TRBV5-4 and TRBJ2-7; D may be TRBD1 or TRBD2 (6 bases each). Sequencing was carried out using PBMCs. This TCR derives from a woman in her forties in good health. Some clones in this sample may be carry-over from other donors' samples. CDR3 sequence reads: CASSLAGALREQYF. The CDR3 bases are TGTGCCAGCAGCTTGGCGGGGGCCCTAAGGGAGCAGTACTTC.